This TCR beta chain was sequenced for a study of cytomegalovirus exposure and HLA in healthy donors. The primer mix had 60 Vbeta and 13 Jbeta primers. Profiled with immunoSEQ multiplex PCR; TCRdb holds only in-frame clones, not every one. The sample holds roughly 150,000 clones; 60% to 80% are singletons and the top ten take 2%. Germline V gene data show CDR1 as SGHVS and CDR2 as FNYEAQ. V dropped 5 bases and J dropped 4; count of bases not matched to a gene: 4. This CDR3 is built from 15 residues. Material for sequencing was PBMCs. V gene TRBV7-6 combines with J gene TRBJ2-5, with 13 bases fitting TRBD2. The TCR sequence derives from a young man in good health and CMV-seronegative. As DNA, the CDR3 is TGTGCCAGCAGCGTGACTAGCGGGGGGTCAGAGACCCAGTACTTC. The encoded protein is CASSVTSGGSETQYF.